These T cell receptor beta chains were read from a single sample in a study of T cells after yellow fever vaccination. TCRdb redid the calling of the 5' RACE reads with MiXCR, one entry per CDR3 protein. Counted here are a few hundred thousand distinct CDR3 sequences, about a sixth occurring once; the ten biggest clones make up 15% to 20%. This sample comprised PBMCs, obtained about 5 days after the first yellow fever vaccination. The receptors here all came from a man in his late teens or twenties who received the YFV17D yellow fever vaccine. The CDR3 runs from the conserved cysteine through the conserved F or W. The D gene is left open where the match is weak. The size entry is marked missing in some rows and otherwise reads once, few, many or a size class.

TRBJ2-1 . TRBD1 TRBV7-2 TGTGCCAGCAGCCCTTACAACTTGGACAGGGCCCATGAGCAGTTCTTC CASSPYNLDRAHEQFF
TRBJ2-1 . . TRBV9 TGTGCCAGCAGCCCCTCCTCGAGCTCCTACAATGAGCAGTTCTTC CASSPSSSSYNEQFF
TRBJ2-5 few TRBD1 TRBV11-2 TGTGCCAGCAGCTTAGGCCGGGACAGGGCTCTCGAGACCCAGTACTTC CASSLGRDRALETQYF
TRBJ2-7 . TRBD2 TRBV12-3/TRBV12-4 TGTGCCAGCAGTTCCACTAGCGGGGTATCCTACGAGCAGTACTTC CASSSTSGVSYEQYF
TRBJ2-1 few . TRBV19 TGTGCCAGTAGGGACCTACAGAGGGATGAGCAGTTCTTC CASRDLQRDEQFF
TRBJ1-5 . . TRBV11-2 TGTGCCAGCAGCTTTGGGCCTGATCAGCCCCAGCATTTT CASSFGPDQPQHF
TRBJ2-2 few . TRBV7-9 TGTGCCAGCAGCCCGACAGCGGAGCTGTTTTTT CASSPTAELFF
TRBJ2-7 . . TRBV5-1 TGCGCCAGCAGCAGGGACACCTACGAGCAGTACTTC CASSRDTYEQYF
TRBJ2-3 . . TRBV6-5 TGTGCCAGCAGTTACTCGGGACGGATAGATACGCAGTATTTT CASSYSGRIDTQYF
TRBJ1-3 few . TRBV18 TGTGCCAGCTCACCCGCCCAGGGGCGATCTGGAAACACCATATATTTT CASSPAQGRSGNTIYF
TRBJ2-3 many TRBD2 TRBV4-1 TGCGCCAGCAGCCAGCTTTCTAGCGGGGGACCACCGAGGAGGGATACGCAGTATTTT CASSQLSSGGPPRRDTQYF
TRBJ2-1 . . TRBV18 TGTGCCAGCTCCCCCTCAGACAGTGCAGAGTTCTTC CASSPSDSAEFF
TRBJ2-5 . . TRBV12-3/TRBV12-4 TGTGCCAGCTGCGAATCGGGGGCTCAAGAGACCCAGTACTTC CASCESGAQETQYF
TRBJ2-3 many TRBD2 TRBV7-9 TGTGCCACGACGACTACGGGAGGGAACACAGATACGCAGTATTTT CATTTTGGNTDTQYF
TRBJ1-5 few . TRBV2 TGTGCCAGCGGGACACTTCTCAATCAGCCCCAGCATTTT CASGTLLNQPQHF
TRBJ2-7 many . TRBV4-1 TGCGCCAGCAGCCCGGGGCCTTGGTCGGATAACGAGCAGTACTTC CASSPGPWSDNEQYF
TRBJ1-2 . . TRBV29-1 TGCAGTGACTATAGGGATGGCTACACCTTC CSDYRDGYTF
TRBJ1-4 . . TRBV18 TGTGCCAGCTCCCCCATGGGGAGTGTAGGAGAAAAACTGTTTTTT CASSPMGSVGEKLFF
TRBJ2-3 few TRBD1 TRBV7-9 TGTGCCAGCAGCTTTATCGGGACAGGCTTCACAGATACGCAGTATTTT CASSFIGTGFTDTQYF